The T cell receptor (beta chain) described here comes from a study of T cell repertoires in cytomegalovirus infection. The wider study: Public TCR beta signatures were indicative of both CMV infection and a matching HLA type.

Via MiXCR, TCRdb re-called the reads, giving one row per CDR3 protein. The sample consists of about 310,000 distinct CDR3 sequences, around a quarter of them appearing once. This clonotype was seen more than once but under ten times. Its antigen is currently unknown. This specimen was cultured PBMCs, taken from culture after CMV antigen stimulation. This TCR was sampled from a human donor in good health (CMV status not recorded). Some clones in this sample may be carry-over from other donors' samples.

The CDR3 DNA follows: TGCAGTGCTAGAATTCGGACGAAGAACACTGAAGCTTTCTTT. It codes for CSARIRTKNTEAFF. This rearrangement joins TRBV20-1 to TRBJ1-1; D gene ambiguous. V was pared by 2 bases and J by 1 base, with 11 bases between. Germline V CDR1 and CDR2: DFQATT, SNEGSKA (reference sequence). The CDR3 runs 14 residues.